The TCR beta chain described here comes from a study of T cells in Graves' hyperthyroidism and ophthalmopathy. Amplification of TCR beta CDR3 regions was performed using RNA transcripts as template. A set of HTBI primers served as the primers for a first-round RT-PCR of the TCR CDR3. One entry per CDR3 protein results from TCRdb running MiXCR on the multiplex PCR reads. The profile shows roughly 400,000 distinct CDR3 sequences, 15% to 19% of them singletons. V was trimmed by 11 bases and J by 8 bases, leaving 18 bases between them. CDR3 length equals 13 residues. The germline CDR1 and CDR2 sequences are SNHLY and FYNNEI. This clonotype occurred a few times. This sequence may be a read error, since a much larger clone differs from it by one base.

This rearrangement joins TRBV2 to TRBJ1-4, with D hard to call. Sequenced input: blood. The sequence was obtained from a woman aged 18 to 35 with Graves' hyperthyroidism that later progressed to Graves' ophthalmopathy. CDR3 residues: CAGSTTRGEKLFF. In DNA, the CDR3 is TGTGCCGGCTCGACCACCCGAGGCGAAAAACTGTTTTTT.